Listed below are T cell receptor beta chains from one sample, sequenced in a study of neurological immune-mediated disorders. Each CDR3 protein gets one entry after TCRdb re-called the 5' RACE reads with MiXCR. The sample lists 45,000 to 65,000 distinct CDR3 sequences, over 4% occurring once. The sequenced material came from PBMCs. These receptors were taken from a man aged 50-59 years with multiple sclerosis. Each CDR3 is given with its conserved first and last residue. A D gene is named only where the DNA matches it firmly. Only part of the rows carry a size: once, few, many, or a class if the clone is expanded.

d_call	j_call	v_call	clone_size	cdr3_aa	cdr3_nt
NA	TRBJ2-3	TRBV20-1	NA	CSASSSDATDKQYF	TGCAGTGCTAGCAGTAGCGACGCGACAGATAAGCAGTATTTT
NA	TRBJ2-2	TRBV14	many	CASSQVVTGELFF	TGTGCCAGCAGCCAAGTAGTCACCGGGGAGCTGTTTTTT
NA	TRBJ2-3	TRBV20-1	many	CSASGGTDTQYF	TGCAGTGCTAGCGGGGGCACAGATACGCAGTATTTT
NA	TRBJ2-5	TRBV25-1	many	CASSEFAGYQETQYF	TGTGCCAGCAGTGAATTCGCCGGGTACCAAGAGACCCAGTACTTC
TRBD1	TRBJ1-1	TRBV6-1	many	CASRTPGTGSTEAFF	TGTGCCAGCAGGACACCCGGGACAGGGAGTACTGAAGCTTTCTTT
NA	TRBJ2-1	TRBV28	many	CASSLSLIVEEQFF	TGTGCCAGCAGTTTATCCCTTATTGTGGAAGAGCAGTTCTTC
TRBD2	TRBJ2-1	TRBV20-1	NA	CSASQLAGGSNEQFF	TGCAGCGCTAGCCAGCTAGCGGGAGGGTCCAATGAGCAGTTCTTC
NA	TRBJ1-1	TRBV25-1	many	CASSATENTEAFF	TGTGCCAGCAGTGCGACGGAGAACACTGAAGCTTTCTTT
TRBD1	TRBJ2-7	TRBV29-1	NA	CSVESDRESYEQYF	TGCAGCGTTGAATCGGACAGGGAGTCCTACGAGCAGTACTTC
NA	TRBJ2-1	TRBV28	many	CASSLGADFSFF	TGTGCCAGCAGTTTAGGGGCGGACTTTTCATTCTTC
NA	TRBJ1-1	TRBV24-1	many	CATSDGQTNTEAFF	TGTGCCACCAGTGACGGACAGACGAACACTGAAGCTTTCTTT
NA	TRBJ1-3	TRBV5-1	many	CASSPGGSGNTIYF	TGCGCCAGCAGTCCAGGAGGCTCTGGAAACACCATATATTTT
TRBD2	TRBJ2-7	TRBV20-1	many	CSARDFSGGRDEQYF	TGCAGTGCTAGAGATTTTAGCGGGGGGCGAGACGAGCAGTACTTC
NA	TRBJ2-2	TRBV20-1	many	CSARDVRLGRAGELFF	TGCAGTGCTAGAGATGTCAGGTTGGGACGAGCCGGGGAGCTGTTTTTT
TRBD1	TRBJ2-2	TRBV9	many	CASSVVTGLTGELFF	TGTGCCAGCAGCGTCGTGACAGGGCTAACCGGGGAGCTGTTTTTT
NA	TRBJ2-1	TRBV28	NA	CASSSQGSYNEQFF	TGTGCCAGCAGTTCACAAGGTTCATACAATGAGCAGTTCTTC
NA	TRBJ2-3	TRBV6-5	many	CASSQYRDTQYF	TGTGCCAGCAGCCAATATCGAGATACGCAGTATTTT
NA	TRBJ2-3	TRBV12-3/TRBV12-4	many	CASSPKRALHVDTQYF	TGTGCCAGCAGTCCTAAGAGGGCCCTACATGTGGATACGCAGTATTTT
TRBD1	TRBJ2-1	TRBV5-5	NA	CASSPDRGSYNEQFF	TGTGCCAGCAGCCCGGACAGGGGCTCCTACAATGAGCAGTTCTTC
TRBD2	TRBJ2-2	TRBV20-1	many	CSARAELASNTGELFF	TGCAGTGCTAGAGCCGAACTAGCGAGCAACACCGGGGAGCTGTTTTTT